This entry concerns a single T cell receptor (beta chain). This clonotype was found a few times. Its target antigen remains unknown. It has no much larger one-base neighbor in the sample; base qualities were not kept. The entry originates in a study of vaccination and CD4 T cells after COVID-19 (dated by TCRdb to the early 2020s). For context, the study as a whole: Convalescent patients had a positive SARS-CoV-2 result on nasal swab PCR, and of these patients, nine had mild disease and one had severe disease. Participants got two doses of the Pfizer-BioNTech BNT162b2 vaccine (n=8) or two doses of the Moderna mRNA-1273 vaccine (n=2). Overlapping spike peptide pools from SARS-CoV-2 and from the common cold coronaviruses HCoV-NL63, HCoV-OC43 and HCoV-229E were used as culture stimuli. The convalescent cohort comprised six males and four females, including two Hispanic individuals, seven Caucasians, two Asians and one multiracial person. Post-COVID blood samples from convalescent patients were collected a median of roughly 100 days after diagnosis, with a range of roughly 35 to 161 days. In under twelve COVID-19 convalescent patients and a handful of infection-naive healthy vaccine recipients, researchers compared the spike-specific CD4+ TCR repertoire from before mRNA vaccination with the repertoire from after. Post-vaccine blood samples were obtained a median of about 72 days after the second vaccine dose, with a range of roughly 14 to 241 days. As controls, cultures received a CEFX viral epitope pool (the positive control), an HIV-1 Nef peptide pool (the negative control), or no peptide at all. Broad study findings and their caveats: Of the vaccine-specific clones found in convalescent patients, nearly all (304 of 307) were mono-reactive for SARS-CoV-2 spike instead of being cross-reactive with common cold coronaviruses. The number of convalescent patients in the study was relatively small, and the study did not examine early timepoints following natural infection. An increase in the median number of SARS-CoV-2-reactive clonotypes from 20 to 25 after infection to 38 after vaccination was observed, but the change was not found to be significant. Among the post-vaccine SARS-CoV-2-reactive clones in convalescent patients, a median around 85% showed up only after vaccination, which suggests vaccine-specific priming.

Library generation was performed with PCR. DNA from cultured CD4+ T cells underwent TCR sequencing with the Oncomine TCR Beta short-read assay at the Johns Hopkins FTIC core. Genomic DNA was extracted from the cultured CD4+ T cells with the QIAamp micro DNA kit. Oncomine TCR Beta libraries made from cultured CD4+ T cells were pooled using unique dual indexes and sequenced on an Illumina iSeq 100. The paper's data handling went like this. Non-productive sequences were filtered out, and CDR3s that did not start with C, did not end with F or W, or were shorter than 7 amino acids were discarded. The MANAFEST web application was used to identify antigen-specific clonotypes by comparing peptide-stimulated wells against reference wells and other culture wells. Positive clones required FDR below 0.05, an odds ratio above 5, and productive frequency above 0.1% in at least two of three replicate wells. Clonotypes that were significantly expanded in both SARS-CoV-2 spike wells and at least one common cold coronavirus spike condition were defined as cross-reactive. Similarity between CDR3 sequences was evaluated in R version 3.6.1 using Levenshtein distances (stringdist) and unrooted phylogenetic trees (ape). TCRdb applied fastp at Q25 and MiXCR to the public reads, then kept only in-frame beta chains. Each CDR3 protein gets just one entry, which takes the most common genes and DNA from the rows behind it. The V and J calls, along with clone size, are taken from TCRdb and not from the paper's own processing. The sample table contains 12,000 to 15,000 distinct CDR3 sequences; only one count was recorded for 50% to 55% of them. Of the sample, approximately 7.8% is held by the ten largest clones.

Its CDR3 holds 14 amino acids, cysteine through phenylalanine. The retained sequence is limited to the CDR3, 42 bases, with the frame set at the first base. The trim is 7 bases for V and 0 bases for J, with a gap of 13 bases between the germline ends. CDR1 and CDR2 were assigned from the germline V gene as MDHEN and SYDVKM. The treatment or condition label, as the study defines it: roughly ten-day PBMC culture with coronavirus spike peptide pools or control peptides (ViraFEST assay). The ViraFEST assay, used in the study, expanded antigen-specific T cells with peptide pools and then identified the expanded clonotypes through TCR sequencing. The convalescent patients' positive SARS-CoV-2 PCR tests were from March to December 2020, which was before the Alpha, Beta and Delta variants emerged in the United States. Each well held 2 million to 2.5 million PBMCs cultured with 9 to 10 ug/ml peptide pools in IMDM containing 5% human AB serum and roughly 10 IU/ml IL-2. On days 3 and 7, half of the culture medium was replaced with fresh IL-2-containing medium. CD4+ T cells were isolated after approximately ten days of culture through negative selection using the EasySep CD4+ T cell isolation kit. PBMCs were separated from whole blood using Ficoll-Paque Plus gradient centrifugation and then either used fresh or cryopreserved at -140C. In general, triplicate wells were set up for every culture condition.

The V gene is TRBV28 and the J gene is TRBJ2-7; TRBD2 could be the D gene, as 5 bases match. Sequencing was carried out using CD4+ T cells from blood, cultured in vitro. The receptor was derived from a human donor who had recovered from COVID-19. The DNA sequence is given as TGTGCCAGCACTACCCCCGGGGTCTCCTACGAGCAGTACTTC. It translates to CASTTPGVSYEQYF.